This T cell receptor beta chain was captured by sequencing in a study of blood T cell repertoires in COVID-19. Overall study context: T cells, B-cell-depleted T cells, or PBMCs supplied cDNA or gDNA.

The CDR3 is 14 residues long. Germline CDR1 MNHEY, CDR2 SMNVEV (reference sequence). Trimming pared 4 bases from V and 0 bases from J, leaving 4 bases between. Recruitment covered about two dozen US areas and drew participants whose ages spanned roughly 18 to 95 years. The table came from immunoSEQ multiplex PCR; TCRdb's copy has only in-frame clones and leaves some out. The table records some 340,000 clones, roughly 87% of them present only once. The source of this sequence is a woman in her 50s who had recovered from COVID-19. Sequenced sample: PBMCs or T cells enriched from blood (not recorded which). The rearrangement joins TRBV27 to TRBJ2-6; unclear D gene. CDR3 bases: TGTGCCAGCAGTTATAGCTCTGGGGCCAACGTCCTGACTTTC. The encoded protein is CASSYSSGANVLTF.